One sample yielded the 27 T cell receptor beta chains listed below, sequenced in a study of CD8 T cells in Susac syndrome. RNA, at about 0.45 to 1 ug, was reverse transcribed with random hexamers. TCRdb reprocessed the immunoSEQ multiplex PCR reads via MiXCR and lists one record per CDR3 protein. The top ten hold roughly 0.11% of the sample, which has 170,000 or so distinct CDR3 sequences, approximately 94% seen once. Sequencing input: CD4+ T cells from PBMCs. These receptors all stem from a human donor with Susac syndrome.

This chain joins TRBV20-1 and TRBJ2-5; 8 bases are a match to TRBD1. With 5 bases clipped from V and 4 bases from J, the junction kept 9 bases outside the gene matches. The CDR3 is 14 residues long. CDR1 and CDR2 from the germline V gene are DFQATT and SNEGSKA (reference sequence). In DNA form, the CDR3 reads TGCAGTGCTCCGACCAACAGGGGGTCAGAGACCCAGTACTTC. It is translated as CSAPTNRGSETQYF.

This chain connects TRBV5-1 to TRBJ2-4; 11 nucleotides line up with TRBD1. Per germline, CDR1 SGHRS and CDR2 YFSETQ. The ends lost 0 bases at V and 6 bases at J; junction bases unmatched: 8. CDR3 length equals 17 residues. CDR3: CASSLGTGGSARNIQYF. The CDR3 DNA reads TGCGCCAGCAGCTTGGGGACAGGGGGCAGCGCGAGAAACATTCAGTACTTC.

The gene calls are TRBV7-3 and TRBJ2-7, with D perhaps TRBD2 (5 bases). V dropped 5 bases and J dropped 2 bases, with 16 bases sitting between them. CDR3 length equals 15 residues. Looked up from germline, CDR1 is SGHTA and CDR2 is FQGTGA. The DNA of the CDR3 is TGTGCCAGCAGCCCGGGCGGCGGGTCCACCTACGAGCAGTACTTC. Amino acids: CASSPGGGSTYEQYF.

In its sample, this clonotype was seen once. The chain employs TRBV5-4 and TRBJ2-5; possible D gene TRBD2, 6 bases. The V gene lost 4 bases and the J gene lost 5 bases, with 18 bases spanning the gap. Germline CDR1 SGHNT, CDR2 YYREEE (reference sequence). The CDR3 has 15 amino acids. CDR3: CASSDAGLGSETQYF. The CDR3 DNA reads as TGTGCCAGCAGCGATGCGGGCCTCGGGAGTGAGACCCAGTACTTC.

The chain carries TRBV5-6 and TRBJ1-1; D is ambiguous. Germline CDR1 SGHDT, CDR2 YYEEEE. V was cut by 3 bases and J by 0 bases, with 12 bases left in between. The CDR3 sequence is 15 residues long. The DNA of the CDR3 is TGTGCCAGCAGCTCGGCCTGGCTAATGAACACTGAAGCTTTCTTT. Translating it yields CASSSAWLMNTEAFF.

The gene calls are TRBV9 and TRBJ2-1; no firm D call. Trimming left V 0 bases short and J 6 bases short, with 7 bases between. Looked up from germline, CDR1 is SGDLS and CDR2 is YYNGEE. This CDR3 contains 13 residues. The CDR3 coding sequence is TGTGCCAGCAGCGTAGCTAACAGCAATGAGCAGTTCTTC. It translates to CASSVANSNEQFF.

The J gene is TRBJ1-6, the V gene TRBV10-2; no definite D call. This CDR3 is 12 amino acids long. Germline values: CDR1 WSHSY, CDR2 SAAADI. The V gene lost 5 bases and the J gene lost 8 bases, with 7 bases spanning the gap. CDR3 residues: CASSRLDSPLHF. The CDR3 DNA sequence: TGCGCCAGCAGTCGGCTGGATTCACCCCTCCACTTT.

The genes are TRBV7-2 and TRBJ1-2, with 8 bases that match TRBD1. The length of the CDR3 is 13 residues. With V trimmed by 5 bases and J by 7 bases, 6 bases remained unmatched. Germline CDR1 reads SGHTA; CDR2 reads FQGNSA. The CDR3 region is CASSPGQGGGYTF. CDR3 in DNA: TGTGCCAGCAGCCCCGGACAGGGTGGTGGCTACACCTTC.

This rearrangement joins TRBV30 to TRBJ1-2, with 12 positions matching TRBD1. After removal of 3 bases from V and 4 bases from J, the junction contained 9 bases not matched to a gene. The CDR3 is 16 amino acids. CDR1 and CDR2 (germline): GTSNPN, SVGIG (reference sequence). CDR3 DNA sequence: TGTGCCTGGAGAAGGGACAGGGGGCGCGGAGCCTATGGCTACACCTTC. Its translation is CAWRRDRGRGAYGYTF.

This rearrangement joins TRBV9 to TRBJ2-6; D possibly matches TRBD1 or TRBD2 (6 bases each). Per the germline V gene, CDR1 is SGDLS and CDR2 is YYNGEE. Trimming left V 4 bases short and J 0 bases short, with 17 bases between. This CDR3 spans 18 amino acids. The CDR3 sequence: CASSPTQGGFSGANVLTF. In nucleotides, the CDR3 is TGTGCCAGCAGCCCTACTCAAGGGGGGTTCTCTGGGGCCAACGTCCTGACTTTC.

The chain couples TRBV21-1 to TRBJ2-5; TRBD1, the D gene given by the table, was not confirmed from the DNA. TRBV21-1 is a listed pseudogene. The CDR3 has 16 amino acids. The CDR3 DNA reads TGTGCCAGCAGCAGGGAGCCCGGACGGTCGAAAGAGACCCAGTACTTC. The encoded protein is CASSREPGRSKETQYF.

V and J are TRBV9 and TRBJ2-5, with a possible D match to TRBD1 (6 bases). V was cut by 3 bases and J by 5 bases, with 14 bases left in between. The CDR3 sequence is 14 residues long. Germline loops: CDR1 SGDLS, CDR2 YYNGEE. The chain's CDR3 is CASSANHQGETQYF. CDR3 bases: TGTGCCAGCAGCGCCAATCACCAGGGGGAGACCCAGTACTTC. Together with reference TRBV9 and TRBJ2-5, the CDR3 gives the full variable domain: DSGVTQTPKHLITATGQRVTLRCSPRSGDLSVYWYQQSLDQGLQFLIQYYNGEERAKGNILERFSAQQFPDLHSELNLSSLELGDSALYFCASSANHQGETQYFGPGTRLLVL.

This chain connects TRBV5-1 to TRBJ2-1; 8 bases fit TRBD1. The germline CDR1 and CDR2 sequences are SGHRS and YFSETQ. With V trimmed by 4 bases and J by 2 bases, 8 bases remained unmatched. This CDR3 contains 16 residues. CDR3 in amino acids: CASSPGQGSAYNEQFF. The DNA of the CDR3 is TGCGCCAGCAGCCCCGGACAGGGAAGTGCCTACAATGAGCAGTTCTTC.

The J gene is TRBJ2-7, the V gene TRBV9, with a weak D call TRBD1 (6 bases). The CDR3 covers 14 residues. Germline V gene lookup returns CDR1 SGDLS and CDR2 YYNGEE. Deletions cut 1 base from V and 0 bases from J, with 8 bases between. CDR3 DNA sequence: TGTGCCAGCAGCGTAACAGGGTCCTCCTACGAGCAGTACTTC. It yields the protein CASSVTGSSYEQYF.

The genes are TRBV6-5 and TRBJ1-6; D unclear. The CDR3 is made up of 15 amino acids. CDR1 and CDR2 from the germline V gene are MNHEY and SVGAGI. The V and J ends lost 0 bases and 10 bases respectively, with 13 bases between them. CDR3 sequence (DNA): TGTGCCAGCAGTTACTCGACCAGAGTAGAATCACCCCTCCACTTT. Translating gives CASSYSTRVESPLHF.

This sequence joins TRBV7-2 and TRBJ2-5; 11 bases fit TRBD2. V trimming: 6 bases; J trimming: 2 bases; junction bases outside the gene matches: 8. Germline values: CDR1 SGHTA, CDR2 FQGNSA. This CDR3 has 16 amino acids. CDR3 amino acids: CASRLTSGGTQETQYF. CDR3 DNA sequence: TGTGCCAGCAGACTCACTAGCGGGGGAACTCAAGAGACCCAGTACTTC. Drawing the rest from reference TRBV7-2 and TRBJ2-5, the complete variable domain is GAGVSQSPSNKVTEKGKDVELRCDPISGHTALYWYRQSLGQGLEFLIYFQGNSAPDKSGLPSDRFSAERTGGSVSTLTIQRTQQEDSAVYLCASRLTSGGTQETQYFGPGTRLLVL.

The rearrangement joins TRBV6-5 to TRBJ2-7; TRBD1 aligns across 7 bases. The trim removed 4 bases at V and 10 bases at J, leaving 4 bases unmatched. CDR1 is MNHEY, CDR2 SVGAGI, per germline. This CDR3 is 11 amino acids long. This CDR3 is CASSSRQGQYF. The CDR3 DNA reads as TGTGCCAGCAGTTCCCGACAGGGACAGTACTTC.

The V and J genes are TRBV12-3 or TRBV12-4 and TRBJ2-1; D is ambiguous. V lost 6 bases to trimming and J lost 6 bases, with 9 bases between them. The CDR3 runs 12 residues. The CDR3 region has the DNA TGTGCCAGCAGCAACCGTGCCAATGAGCAGTTCTTC. This gives the protein CASSNRANEQFF.

The rearrangement uses TRBV3-1 and TRBJ2-7, with a possible D match to TRBD2 (6 bases). Trimming cost V 4 bases and J 7 bases, with 14 bases left between them. This CDR3 has 13 residues. Germline V gene lookup returns CDR1 LGHDT and CDR2 YNNKEL (reference sequence). For the CDR3, the DNA is TGTGCCAGCAGCCCGCGGACGGGGAGGGAGCAGTACTTC. The encoded protein is CASSPRTGREQYF.

This rearrangement joins TRBV9 to TRBJ2-3; D ambiguous. The V gene's germline CDR1 is SGDLS and CDR2 YYNGEE. The CDR3 is 13 amino acids. The V and J ends lost 3 bases and 3 bases respectively, with 8 bases between them. The CDR3 loop reads CASSDRRTDTQYF. DNA for the CDR3: TGTGCCAGCAGCGATCGACGGACAGATACGCAGTATTTT.

CDR3 residues: CASSLAGTELFF. CDR3 DNA: TGTGCCAGCAGTTTAGCAGGGACTGAACTGTTTTTT. The chain has TRBV12-3 or TRBV12-4 and TRBJ1-4; TRBD1 might be the D (5 bases). The CDR3 runs to 12 residues. V was shortened by 0 bases and J by 12 bases, with 8 bases between the two germline ends.

The V and J genes are TRBV11-2 and TRBJ2-3, with 10 bases lining up with TRBD1. CDR3 length equals 17 residues. Germline-derived CDR1 and CDR2 are SGHAT and FQNNGV. V lost 6 bases and J lost 2; bases outside the gene matches: 11. The DNA of the CDR3 is TGTGCCAGCAGTCGAATGACAGGGGGCGGGTTCACAGATACGCAGTATTTT. This sequence encodes CASSRMTGGGFTDTQYF.

The chain links TRBV5-1 to TRBJ1-1; D not certain. Germline assignment: CDR1 SGHRS and CDR2 YFSETQ. Trimming cost V 1 base and J 5 bases, with 18 bases left between them. The CDR3 contains 16 residues. CDR3 sequence: CASSLFRPVGGTEAFF. CDR3 in DNA: TGCGCCAGCAGCTTGTTCCGACCGGTCGGAGGGACTGAAGCTTTCTTT.

The table lists this clonotype with a count of one. The chain joins TRBV7-9 to TRBJ2-2; D gene uncertain. V lost 1 base to trimming and J lost 0 bases, with 9 bases between them. The germline V gene has CDR1 SEHNR and CDR2 FQNEAQ (reference sequence). The CDR3 is 16 amino acids. The CDR3 nucleotides read TGTGCCAGCAGCTTAGGGCAGACCGCGAACACCGGGGAGCTGTTTTTT. Its protein is CASSLGQTANTGELFF.

The V gene is TRBV7-2, the J gene TRBJ2-3; a possible D gene is TRBD1 (6 bases). Trimming removed 5 bases at V and 7 bases at J, with 16 bases between. This CDR3 contains 14 residues. CDR1 is SGHTA, CDR2 FQGNSA, per germline. The CDR3 sequence: CASSPQGQGYTQYF. The CDR3 DNA reads TGTGCCAGCAGCCCCCAGGGGCAGGGCTATACGCAGTATTTT. The entire variable domain, with the rest obtained from reference TRBV7-2 and TRBJ2-3, is as follows: GAGVSQSPSNKVTEKGKDVELRCDPISGHTALYWYRQSLGQGLEFLIYFQGNSAPDKSGLPSDRFSAERTGGSVSTLTIQRTQQEDSAVYLCASSPQGQGYTQYFGPGTRLTVL.

The chain has TRBV29-1 and TRBJ2-5; TRBD2 aligns across 14 bases. In germline, CDR1 is SQVTM, CDR2 ANQGSEA. CDR3 length equals 16 residues. J lost 5 bases, V lost 3 bases, and 8 bases had no gene match. The DNA of the CDR3 is TGCAGCGTTGAGGGGACTAGCGGGGGTCGGTATGAGACCCAGTACTTC. It is translated as CSVEGTSGGRYETQYF.

The chain combines TRBV6-6 with TRBJ1-6; TRBD1 matches at 7 bases. The CDR3 consists of 14 residues. V dropped 2 bases and J dropped 10; count of bases not matched to a gene: 5. Germline V CDR1 and CDR2: MNHNY, SVGAGI (reference sequence). The CDR3 protein is CASSYQGVGSPLHF. The CDR3 DNA sequence: TGTGCCAGCAGTTACCAGGGGGTGGGATCACCCCTCCACTTT.